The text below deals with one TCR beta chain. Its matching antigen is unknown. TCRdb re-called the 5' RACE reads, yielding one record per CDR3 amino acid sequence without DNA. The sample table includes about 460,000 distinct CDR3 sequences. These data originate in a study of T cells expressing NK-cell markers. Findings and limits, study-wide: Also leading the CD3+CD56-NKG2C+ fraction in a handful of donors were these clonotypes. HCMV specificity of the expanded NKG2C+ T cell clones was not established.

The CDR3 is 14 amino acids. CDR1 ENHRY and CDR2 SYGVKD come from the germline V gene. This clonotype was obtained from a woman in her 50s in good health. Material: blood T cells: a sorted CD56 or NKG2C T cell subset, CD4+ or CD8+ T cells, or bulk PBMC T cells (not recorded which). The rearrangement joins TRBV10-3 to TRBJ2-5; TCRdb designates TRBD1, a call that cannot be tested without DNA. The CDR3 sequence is CAISGGTGQETQYF.